This entry describes one T cell receptor (beta chain). These data belong to a study of shared clonotypes between healthy human individuals. The germline V and J ends were trimmed by 2 bases and 0 bases, with 9 bases remaining between them. This CDR3 contains 15 residues. Looked up from germline, CDR1 is SGHRS and CDR2 is YFSETQ. Researchers ran the assay at a deep level. Libraries were prepared by immunoSEQ multiplex PCR; TCRdb keeps only in-frame clonotypes and omits some of them. The top ten hold around 12% of the sample, which has fewer than 600,000 clones, 60% to 80% seen once. This sequence was found in a middle-aged woman in good health. Some clones in this sample may be carry-over from other donors' samples. The sample comprised PBMCs. V and J are TRBV5-1 and TRBJ2-1; D is uncertain. The DNA for the CDR3 is TGCGCCAGCAGCTTAGGACGTGACTCCTACAATGAGCAGTTCTTC. Translating gives CASSLGRDSYNEQFF. Using reference TRBV5-1 and TRBJ2-1 for the parts outside the CDR3, the full variable domain is KAGVTQTPRYLIKTRGQQVTLSCSPISGHRSVSWYQQTPGQGLQFLFEYFSETQRNKGNFPGRFSGRQFSNSRSEMNVSTLELGDSALYLCASSLGRDSYNEQFFGPGTRLTVL.